This T cell receptor (beta chain) was captured in a study of cytomegalovirus exposure and HLA in healthy donors. The overall study: Approximately 85 million unique TCRs from HLA-typed donors were held in an early data release. Most genotyped donors, over 70% of 300 to 400, had Caucasian-associated genetic ancestry.

The V gene's germline CDR1 is MNHEY and CDR2 SMNVEV (reference sequence). V lost 2 bases to trimming and J lost 1 base, with 6 bases between them. The length of the CDR3 is 13 residues. PCR used 60 Vbeta primers and 13 Jbeta primers. Clones were sequenced by immunoSEQ multiplex PCR, and TCRdb holds only the in-frame ones, with some missing. Found here are about 160,000 clones, approximately 72% of them singletons; the top ten hold over 1.2%. Study-wide results and caveats: A missense DCLRE1C variant was associated with V- and J-gene trimming of TCR beta chains in a later analysis, and an independent cohort replicated the association. A likely sequencing artifact accounted for one observed cluster of highly shared sequence variants.

Points on this clone: As yet, its antigen is unknown. Other nucleotide sequences in the sample specify the same CDR3.

The TCR comes from a man aged 18 to 30 in good health and CMV-seronegative. The chain recombines TRBV27 with TRBJ2-7; D perhaps matches TRBD2 (5 bases). The sample comprised PBMCs. Here the CDR3 reads CASSLRGSYEQYF. The CDR3 DNA reads as TGTGCCAGCAGTTTACGAGGGTCCTACGAGCAGTACTTC.